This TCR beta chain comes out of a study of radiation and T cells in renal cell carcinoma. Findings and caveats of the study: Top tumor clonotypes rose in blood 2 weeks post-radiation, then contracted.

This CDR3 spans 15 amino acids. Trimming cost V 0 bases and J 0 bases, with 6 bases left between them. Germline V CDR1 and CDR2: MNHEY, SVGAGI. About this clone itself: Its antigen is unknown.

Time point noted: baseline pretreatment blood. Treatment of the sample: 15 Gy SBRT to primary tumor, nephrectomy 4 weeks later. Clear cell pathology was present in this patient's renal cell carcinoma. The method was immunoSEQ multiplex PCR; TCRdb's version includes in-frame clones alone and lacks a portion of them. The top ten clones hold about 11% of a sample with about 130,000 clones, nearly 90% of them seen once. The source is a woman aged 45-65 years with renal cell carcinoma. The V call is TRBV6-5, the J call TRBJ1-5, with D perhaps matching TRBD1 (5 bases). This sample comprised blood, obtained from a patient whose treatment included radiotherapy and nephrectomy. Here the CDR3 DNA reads TGTGCCAGCAGTTACTCAGGGACTAGCAATCAGCCCCAGCATTTT. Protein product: CASSYSGTSNQPQHF.